These 10 T cell receptor beta chains were all obtained from the same sample, sequenced in a study of T-cell reconstitution after alpha-beta-depleted transplantation in children. Unique molecular identifiers were used in preparing the TCRbeta library. TCRdb analysed the PCR reads with MiXCR anew, one entry per CDR3 protein. The sample lists some 250,000 distinct CDR3 sequences, approximately 12% occurring once. The specimen was PBMCs from the stem cell graft donor, collected from the stem cell graft. All receptors derive from a human donor who donated a stem cell graft to a child with acute lymphoblastic leukemia.

This clonotype was seen ten or more times. V usage is TRBV10-3 and J usage is TRBJ2-1; D assignment may be TRBD1 or TRBD2 (5 bases each). The V and J ends lost 11 bases and 4 bases respectively, with 27 bases between them. The CDR3 runs to 17 residues. CDR1 is ENHRY and CDR2 is SYGVKD in the germline V gene. The CDR3 spells CAVGSELGTLVYNEQFF. DNA of the CDR3: TGTGCCGTAGGGTCAGAACTAGGGACCTTAGTGTACAATGAGCAGTTCTTC.

This clonotype was detected many times. The chain links TRBV12-3 or TRBV12-4 to TRBJ2-7; 10 bases map to TRBD2. The junction had 5 bases not matched to a gene; V was cut back by 1 base and J by 5 bases. The CDR3 has 15 residues. The CDR3 protein is CASSLDPSGSHEQYF. CDR3 nucleotide sequence: TGTGCCAGCAGTTTAGATCCTAGCGGGAGCCACGAGCAGTACTTC.

This clonotype was picked up many times. The V call is TRBV27, the J call TRBJ2-2; 10 bases agree with TRBD1. Trimming took 5 bases from V and 7 from J; bases not matched to a gene: 7. CDR3 length equals 15 residues. From germline, CDR1 is MNHEY and CDR2 SMNVEV (reference sequence). CDR3 in DNA: TGTGCCAGCAGTCCCGGGACAGGGGACATCGGGGAGCTGTTTTTT. This sequence encodes CASSPGTGDIGELFF.

The table lists this clonotype with many counts. The V call is TRBV7-8, the J call TRBJ1-5; D is undetermined. Trimming stripped 1 base from V and 9 bases from J, with 13 bases between. The germline gives CDR1 SGHVS, CDR2 FQNEAQ. This CDR3 has 14 amino acids. The DNA of the CDR3 is TGTGCCAGCAGCTTAGGGGCGGCGAGTAGGCCCCAGCATTTT. Translating gives CASSLGAASRPQHF.

Many counts were recorded for this clonotype. The chain links TRBV15 to TRBJ1-1; D is unclear. The germline V gene has CDR1 LNHNV and CDR2 YYDKDF (reference sequence). This CDR3 has 11 amino acids. Deletions cut 5 bases from V and 1 base from J, with 2 bases between. This CDR3 is CATSSNTEAFF. DNA of the CDR3: TGTGCCACCAGCTCGAACACTGAAGCTTTCTTT.

The table lists this clonotype with many counts. This sequence joins TRBV27 and TRBJ2-1; D remains ambiguous. This CDR3 contains 15 residues. Germline CDR1 reads MNHEY; CDR2 reads SMNVEV (reference sequence). Trimming left V 2 bases short and J 2 bases short, with 10 bases between. CDR3 loop: CASSLGPLTYNEQFF. The DNA of the CDR3 is TGTGCCAGCAGTTTAGGCCCGCTCACCTACAATGAGCAGTTCTTC.

CDR3 nucleotide sequence: TGTGCCAGCAGCTTACGACTACACACAGATACGCAGTATTTT. It codes for CASSLRLHTDTQYF. V gene TRBV7-2 combines with J gene TRBJ2-3; tentative D call: TRBD2 (5 bases). Trimming shortened V by 2 bases and J by 2 bases, and 8 bases separated the two germline ends. This CDR3 region has 14 residues. Germline-derived CDR1 and CDR2 are SGHTA and FQGNSA.

The gene calls are TRBV20-1 and TRBJ2-6, with 7 bases lining up with TRBD1. Germline loops: CDR1 DFQATT, CDR2 SNEGSKA (reference sequence). V trimming: 1 base; J trimming: 1 base; junction bases outside the gene matches: 7. The CDR3 is 17 residues long. CDR3 amino acids: CSARVEQGMSGANVLTF. The CDR3 DNA reads TGCAGTGCTAGAGTCGAACAGGGGATGTCTGGGGCCAACGTCCTGACTTTC.

The genes are TRBV4-2 and TRBJ2-7; D possibly corresponds to TRBD1 (6 bases). Trimming left V 5 bases short and J 1 base short, with 15 bases between. This CDR3 region has 15 residues. Germline CDR1 and CDR2: LGHNA and YNFKEQ. CDR3 sequence: CASSSLPDSSYEQYF. In nucleotides, the CDR3 is TGTGCCAGCAGCTCATTACCGGACAGTTCCTACGAGCAGTACTTC.

This clonotype was observed many times. The CDR3 DNA reads as TGTGCCAGCAGTGCGGCAAATGAGCAGTTCTTC. It translates to CASSAANEQFF. The rearrangement uses TRBV28 and TRBJ2-1, with D unclear. CDR3 size: 11 residues. V was trimmed by 5 bases and J by 7 bases, leaving 6 bases between them. Germline loops: CDR1 MDHEN, CDR2 SYDVKM.